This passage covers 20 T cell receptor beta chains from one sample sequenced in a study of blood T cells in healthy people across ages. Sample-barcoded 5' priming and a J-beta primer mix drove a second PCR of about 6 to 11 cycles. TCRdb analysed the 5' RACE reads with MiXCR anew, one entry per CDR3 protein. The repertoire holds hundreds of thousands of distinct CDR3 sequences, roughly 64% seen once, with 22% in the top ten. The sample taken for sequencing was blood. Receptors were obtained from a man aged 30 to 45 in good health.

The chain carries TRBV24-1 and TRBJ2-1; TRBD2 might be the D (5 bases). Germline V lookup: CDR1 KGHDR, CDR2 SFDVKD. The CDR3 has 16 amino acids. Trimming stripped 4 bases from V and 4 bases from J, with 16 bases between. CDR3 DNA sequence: TGTGCCACCAGTGACCCGGACGGAGGACCTTACAATGAGCAGTTCTTC. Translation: CATSDPDGGPYNEQFF.

CDR3: CSAPIKETQYF. The CDR3 region has the DNA TGCAGTGCTCCGATAAAAGAGACCCAGTACTTC. The chain recombines TRBV20-1 with TRBJ2-5; D remains ambiguous. V gave up 5 bases and J gave up 3 bases, with 7 bases separating them. Germline V gives CDR1 DFQATT, CDR2 SNEGSKA (reference sequence). The CDR3 runs 11 residues.

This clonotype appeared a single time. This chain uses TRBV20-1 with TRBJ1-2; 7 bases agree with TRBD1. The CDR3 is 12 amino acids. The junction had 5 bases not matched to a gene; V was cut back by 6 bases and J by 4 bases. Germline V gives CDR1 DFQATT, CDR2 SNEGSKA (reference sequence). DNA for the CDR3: TGCAGTGCCATGGGACAGACCTATGGCTACACCTTC. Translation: CSAMGQTYGYTF.

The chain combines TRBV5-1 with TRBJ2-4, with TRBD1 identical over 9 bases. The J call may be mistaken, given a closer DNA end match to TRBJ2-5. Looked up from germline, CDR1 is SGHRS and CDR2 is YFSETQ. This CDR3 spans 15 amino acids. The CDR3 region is CASHSGGTGQETQYF. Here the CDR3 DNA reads TGCGCCAGCCATTCAGGCGGGACAGGGCAAGAGACCCAGTACTTC.

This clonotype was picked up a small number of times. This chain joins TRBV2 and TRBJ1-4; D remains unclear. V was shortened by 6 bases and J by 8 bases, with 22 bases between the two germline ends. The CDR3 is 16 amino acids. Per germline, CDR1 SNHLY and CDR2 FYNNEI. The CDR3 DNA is TGTGCCAGCAGCCTTAACACGGGATTGGTTGCAGAAAAACTGTTTTTT. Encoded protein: CASSLNTGLVAEKLFF.

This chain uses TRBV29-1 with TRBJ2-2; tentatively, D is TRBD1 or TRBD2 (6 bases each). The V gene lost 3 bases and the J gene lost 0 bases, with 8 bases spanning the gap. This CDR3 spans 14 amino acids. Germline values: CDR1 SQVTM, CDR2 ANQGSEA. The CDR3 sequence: CSVEGGPNTGELFF. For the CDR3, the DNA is TGCAGCGTTGAGGGGGGCCCGAACACCGGGGAGCTGTTTTTT.

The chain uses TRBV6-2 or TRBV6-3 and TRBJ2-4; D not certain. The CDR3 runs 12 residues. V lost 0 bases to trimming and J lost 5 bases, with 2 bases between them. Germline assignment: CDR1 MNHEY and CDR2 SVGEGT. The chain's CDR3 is CASSYSQNIQYF. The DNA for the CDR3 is TGTGCCAGCAGTTACTCGCAAAACATTCAGTACTTC.

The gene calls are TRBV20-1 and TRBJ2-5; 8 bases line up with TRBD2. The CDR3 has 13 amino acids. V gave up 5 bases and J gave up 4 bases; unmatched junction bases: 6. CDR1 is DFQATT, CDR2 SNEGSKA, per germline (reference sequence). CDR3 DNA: TGCAGTGCTCATAGCGGGAATCGAGAGACCCAGTACTTC. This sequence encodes CSAHSGNRETQYF.

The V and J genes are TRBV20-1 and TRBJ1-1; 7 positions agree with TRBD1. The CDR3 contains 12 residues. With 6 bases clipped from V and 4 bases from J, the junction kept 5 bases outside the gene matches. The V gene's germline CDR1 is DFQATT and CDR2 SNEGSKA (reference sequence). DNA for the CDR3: TGCAGTGCCCAGACAGGGTTCACTGAAGCTTTCTTT. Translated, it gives CSAQTGFTEAFF.

The CDR3 spells CASRIGLDNQPQHF. The CDR3 bases are TGTGCCAGCCGGATCGGGCTGGACAATCAGCCCCAGCATTTT. The chain links TRBV12-3 or TRBV12-4 to TRBJ1-5; D gene unclear. The CDR3 spans 14 residues. V was cut by 8 bases and J by 3 bases, with 14 bases left in between.

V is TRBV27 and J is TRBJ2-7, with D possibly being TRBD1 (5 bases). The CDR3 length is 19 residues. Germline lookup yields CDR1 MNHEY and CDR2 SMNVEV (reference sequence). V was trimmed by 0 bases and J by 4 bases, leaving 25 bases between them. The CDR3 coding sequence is TGTGCCAGCAGTTTATCCCCGTCAGGCCGAGCCCCAGGGCCGTACGAGCAGTACTTC. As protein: CASSLSPSGRAPGPYEQYF.

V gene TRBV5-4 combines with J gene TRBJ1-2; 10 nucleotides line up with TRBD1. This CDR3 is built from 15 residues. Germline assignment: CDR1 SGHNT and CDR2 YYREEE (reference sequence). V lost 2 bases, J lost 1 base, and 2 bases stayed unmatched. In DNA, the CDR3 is TGTGCCAGCAGCTTCGGGACAGGGGTTAACTATGGCTACACCTTC. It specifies CASSFGTGVNYGYTF.

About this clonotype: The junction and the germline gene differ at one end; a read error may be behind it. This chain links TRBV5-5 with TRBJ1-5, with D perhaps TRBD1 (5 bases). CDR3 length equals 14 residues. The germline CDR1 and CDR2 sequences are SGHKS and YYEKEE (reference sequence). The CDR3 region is CASNLRGSNQPQHF. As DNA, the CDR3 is TGTGCCAGCAACTTGCGGGGGAGCAATCAGCCCCAGCATTTT.

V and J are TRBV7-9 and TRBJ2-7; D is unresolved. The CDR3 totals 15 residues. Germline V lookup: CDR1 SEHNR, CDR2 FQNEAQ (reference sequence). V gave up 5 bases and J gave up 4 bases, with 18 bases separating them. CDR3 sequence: CASSPDGLVRYEQYF. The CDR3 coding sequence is TGTGCCAGCAGCCCCGACGGGCTAGTTCGGTACGAGCAGTACTTC.

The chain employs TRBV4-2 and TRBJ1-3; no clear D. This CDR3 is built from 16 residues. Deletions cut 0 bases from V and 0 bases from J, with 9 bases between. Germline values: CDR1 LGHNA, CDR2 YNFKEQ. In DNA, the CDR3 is TGTGCCAGCAGCCAAGATGGTGAGGGCTCTGGAAACACCATATATTTT. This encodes CASSQDGEGSGNTIYF.

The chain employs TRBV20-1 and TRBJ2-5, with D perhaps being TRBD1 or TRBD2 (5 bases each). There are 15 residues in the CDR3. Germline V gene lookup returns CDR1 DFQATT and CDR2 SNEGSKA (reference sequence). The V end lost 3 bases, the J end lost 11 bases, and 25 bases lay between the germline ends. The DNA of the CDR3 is TGCAGTGCTAGGAAGGATCCAGGGCGTGCGAGGGAGCAGTACTTC. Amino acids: CSARKDPGRAREQYF.

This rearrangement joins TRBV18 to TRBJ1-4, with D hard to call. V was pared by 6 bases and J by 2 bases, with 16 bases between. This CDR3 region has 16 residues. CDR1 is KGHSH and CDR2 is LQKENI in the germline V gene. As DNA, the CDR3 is TGTGCCAGCTCCCCCTTGGAGGGATCGACTAATGAAAAACTGTTTTTT. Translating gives CASSPLEGSTNEKLFF.

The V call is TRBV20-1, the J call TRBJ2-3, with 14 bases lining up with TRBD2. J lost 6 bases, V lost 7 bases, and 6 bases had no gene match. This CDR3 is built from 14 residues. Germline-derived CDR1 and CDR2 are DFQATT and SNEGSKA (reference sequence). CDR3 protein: CSVGTSGSMDTQYF. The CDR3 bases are TGCAGTGTAGGGACTAGCGGGAGCATGGATACGCAGTATTTT.

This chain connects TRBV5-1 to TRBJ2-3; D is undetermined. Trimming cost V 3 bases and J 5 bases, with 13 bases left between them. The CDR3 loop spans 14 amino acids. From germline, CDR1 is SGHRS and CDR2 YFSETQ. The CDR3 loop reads CASSSHLGQDTQYF. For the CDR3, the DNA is TGCGCCAGCAGCTCCCATTTAGGGCAAGATACGCAGTATTTT.

The CDR3 is CASSLALTGGEEFF. The CDR3 DNA reads TGTGCCAGCAGCTTAGCCCTGACAGGTGGGGAGGAGTTCTTC. The chain uses TRBV7-2 and TRBJ2-1; D tentatively fits TRBD1 or TRBD2 (6 bases each). The CDR3 sequence is 14 residues long. In germline, CDR1 is SGHTA, CDR2 FQGNSA. Trimming pared 0 bases from V and 14 bases from J, leaving 17 bases between. Looking up the rest from reference TRBV7-2 and TRBJ2-1 gives the full variable domain: GAGVSQSPSNKVTEKGKDVELRCDPISGHTALYWYRQSLGQGLEFLIYFQGNSAPDKSGLPSDRFSAERTGGSVSTLTIQRTQQEDSAVYLCASSLALTGGEEFFGPGTRLTVL.